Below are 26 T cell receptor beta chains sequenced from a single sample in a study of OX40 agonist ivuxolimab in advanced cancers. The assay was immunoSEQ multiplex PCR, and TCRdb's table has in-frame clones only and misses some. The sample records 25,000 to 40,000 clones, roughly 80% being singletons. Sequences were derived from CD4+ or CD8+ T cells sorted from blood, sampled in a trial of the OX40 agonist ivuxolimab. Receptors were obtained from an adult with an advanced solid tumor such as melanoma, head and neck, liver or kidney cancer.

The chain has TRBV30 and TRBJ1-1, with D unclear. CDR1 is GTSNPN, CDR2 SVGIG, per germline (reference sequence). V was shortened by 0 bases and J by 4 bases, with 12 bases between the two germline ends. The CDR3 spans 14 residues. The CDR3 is CAWSVTTRITEAFF. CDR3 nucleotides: TGTGCCTGGAGTGTAACTACCCGGATCACTGAAGCTTTCTTT.

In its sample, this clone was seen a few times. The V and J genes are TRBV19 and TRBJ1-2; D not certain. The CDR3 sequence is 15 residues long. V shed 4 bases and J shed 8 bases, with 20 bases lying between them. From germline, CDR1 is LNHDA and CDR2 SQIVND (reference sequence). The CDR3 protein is CASSSNSMGFGGYTF. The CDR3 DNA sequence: TGTGCCAGTAGTAGCAACTCCATGGGATTCGGCGGCTACACCTTC.

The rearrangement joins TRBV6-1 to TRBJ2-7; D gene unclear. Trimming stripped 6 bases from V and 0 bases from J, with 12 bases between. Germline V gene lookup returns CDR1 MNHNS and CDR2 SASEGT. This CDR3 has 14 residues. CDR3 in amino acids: CASRGQFDSYEQYF. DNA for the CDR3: TGTGCCAGCAGAGGGCAGTTCGACTCCTACGAGCAGTACTTC.

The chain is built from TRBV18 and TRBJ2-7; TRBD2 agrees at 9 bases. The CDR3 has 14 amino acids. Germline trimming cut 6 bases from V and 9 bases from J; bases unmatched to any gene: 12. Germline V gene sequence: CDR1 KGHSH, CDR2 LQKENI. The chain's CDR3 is CASSPGTSFRWQYF. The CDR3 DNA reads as TGTGCCAGCTCCCCTGGGACTAGCTTTCGTTGGCAGTACTTC.

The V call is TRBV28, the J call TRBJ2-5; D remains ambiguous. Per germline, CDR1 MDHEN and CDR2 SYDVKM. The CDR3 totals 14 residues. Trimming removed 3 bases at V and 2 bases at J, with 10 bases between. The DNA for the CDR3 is TGTGCCAGCAGTTTCCCCGGGCCTCAAGAGACCCAGTACTTC. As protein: CASSFPGPQETQYF.

The CDR3 here is CASHEPQGRRAEAFF. Written as DNA, the CDR3 is TGTGCCAGCCACGAACCTCAGGGCAGGAGAGCTGAAGCTTTCTTT. The rearrangement links TRBV19 to TRBJ1-1, with D possibly matching TRBD1 (5 bases). The ends were cut back, 9 bases at V and 6 bases at J, with 23 bases in the middle. The CDR3 is 15 residues long. CDR1 and CDR2 (germline): LNHDA, SQIVND (reference sequence).

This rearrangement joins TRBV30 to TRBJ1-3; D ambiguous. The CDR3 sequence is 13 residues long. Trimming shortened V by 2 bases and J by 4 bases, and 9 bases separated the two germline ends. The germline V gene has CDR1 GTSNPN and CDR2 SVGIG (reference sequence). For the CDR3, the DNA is TGTGCCTGGAGTTCCTCTCGGGGAAACACCATATATTTT. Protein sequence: CAWSSSRGNTIYF.

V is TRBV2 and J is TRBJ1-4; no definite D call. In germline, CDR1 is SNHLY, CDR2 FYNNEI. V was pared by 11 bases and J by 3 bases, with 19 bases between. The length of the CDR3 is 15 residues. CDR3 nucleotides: TGTGCCGCCAGAAAAATGGCGCGGCCTAATGAAAAACTGTTTTTT. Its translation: CAARKMARPNEKLFF.

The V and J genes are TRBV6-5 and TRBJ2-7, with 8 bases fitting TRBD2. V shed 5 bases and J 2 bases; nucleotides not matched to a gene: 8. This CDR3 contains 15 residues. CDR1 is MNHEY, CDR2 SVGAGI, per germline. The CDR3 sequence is CASSVLADVTYEQYF. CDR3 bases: TGTGCCAGCAGTGTACTAGCGGACGTCACCTACGAGCAGTACTTC.

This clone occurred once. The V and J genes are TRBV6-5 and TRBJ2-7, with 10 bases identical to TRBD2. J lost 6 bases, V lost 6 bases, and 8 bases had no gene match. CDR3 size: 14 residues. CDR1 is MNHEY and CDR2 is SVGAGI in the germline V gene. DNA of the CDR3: TGTGCCAGCAGCTTAACTAGCGGGACCACCGAGCAGTACTTC. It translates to CASSLTSGTTEQYF.

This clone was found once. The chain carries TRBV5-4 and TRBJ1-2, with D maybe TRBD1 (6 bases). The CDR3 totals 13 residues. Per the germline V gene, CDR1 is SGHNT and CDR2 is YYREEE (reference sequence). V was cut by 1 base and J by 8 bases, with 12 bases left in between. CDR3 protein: CASSLWGAGGYTF. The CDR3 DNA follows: TGTGCCAGCAGCTTGTGGGGGGCCGGGGGCTACACCTTC.

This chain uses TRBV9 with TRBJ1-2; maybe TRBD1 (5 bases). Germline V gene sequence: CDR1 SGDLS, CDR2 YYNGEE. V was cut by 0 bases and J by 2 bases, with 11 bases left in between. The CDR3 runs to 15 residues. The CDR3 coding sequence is TGTGCCAGCAGCGTAGCGGTAGGGGAAAACTATGGCTACACCTTC. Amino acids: CASSVAVGENYGYTF.

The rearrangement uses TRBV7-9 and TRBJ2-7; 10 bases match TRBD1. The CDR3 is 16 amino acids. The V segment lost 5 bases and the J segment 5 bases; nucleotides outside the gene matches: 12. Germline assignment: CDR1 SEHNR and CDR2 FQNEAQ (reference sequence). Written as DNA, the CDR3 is TGTGCCAGCAGCCTCCGGTCGGACAGGGGGATCGACGAGCAGTACTTC. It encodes CASSLRSDRGIDEQYF.

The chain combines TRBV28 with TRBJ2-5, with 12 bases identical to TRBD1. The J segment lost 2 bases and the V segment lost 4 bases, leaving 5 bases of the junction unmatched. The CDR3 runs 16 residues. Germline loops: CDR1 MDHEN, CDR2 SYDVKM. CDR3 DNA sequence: TGTGCCAGCAGTTCCCCGGGACAGGGGGCTCAAGAGACCCAGTACTTC. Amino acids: CASSSPGQGAQETQYF.

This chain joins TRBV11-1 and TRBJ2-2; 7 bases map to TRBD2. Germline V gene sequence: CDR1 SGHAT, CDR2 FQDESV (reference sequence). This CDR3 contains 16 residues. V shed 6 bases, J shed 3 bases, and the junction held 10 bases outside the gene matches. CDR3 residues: CASSSPAGRDTGELFF. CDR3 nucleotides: TGTGCCAGCAGTTCACCAGCGGGGAGGGACACCGGGGAGCTGTTTTTT.

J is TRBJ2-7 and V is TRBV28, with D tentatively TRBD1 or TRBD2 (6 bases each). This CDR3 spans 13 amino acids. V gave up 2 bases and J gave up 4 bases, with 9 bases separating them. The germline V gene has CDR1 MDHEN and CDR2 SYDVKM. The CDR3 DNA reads TGTGCCAGCAGTTTACTAGGGGGGTACGAGCAGTACTTC. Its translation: CASSLLGGYEQYF. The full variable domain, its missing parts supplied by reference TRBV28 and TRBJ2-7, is DVKVTQSSRYLVKRTGEKVFLECVQDMDHENMFWYRQDPGLGLRLIYFSYDVKMKEKGDIPEGYSVSREKKERFSLILESASTNQTSMYLCASSLLGGYEQYFGPGTRLTVT.

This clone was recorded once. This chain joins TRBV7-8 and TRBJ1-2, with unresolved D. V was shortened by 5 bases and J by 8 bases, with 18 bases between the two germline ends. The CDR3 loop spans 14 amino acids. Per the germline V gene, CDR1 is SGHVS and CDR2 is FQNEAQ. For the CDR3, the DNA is TGTGCCAGCAGCCCTTACCTGGTGGGTATGGGCTACACCTTC. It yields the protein CASSPYLVGMGYTF.

CDR3 amino acids: CASSLNIGTGELFF. CDR3 nucleotides: TGTGCCAGCAGCTTAAATATTGGCACCGGGGAGCTGTTTTTT. J is TRBJ2-2 and V is TRBV11-2; D gene uncertain. Germline lookup yields CDR1 SGHAT and CDR2 FQNNGV. CDR3 length: 14 amino acids. V shed 2 bases and J shed 4 bases, with 8 bases lying between them.

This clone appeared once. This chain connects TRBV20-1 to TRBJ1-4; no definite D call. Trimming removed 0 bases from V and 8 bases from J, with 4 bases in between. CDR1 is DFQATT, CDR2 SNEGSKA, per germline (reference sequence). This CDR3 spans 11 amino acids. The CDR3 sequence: CSARDREKLFF. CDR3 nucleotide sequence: TGCAGTGCTAGAGATCGGGAAAAACTGTTTTTT.

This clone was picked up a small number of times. CDR3 sequence reads: CASTGGSRRFF. CDR3 nucleotides: TGTGCCAGCACGGGGGGGTCTAGACGGTTCTTC. This chain uses TRBV6-5 with TRBJ2-1; 8 positions agree with TRBD2. The V segment lost 7 bases and the J segment 15 bases; nucleotides outside the gene matches: 8. The CDR3 sequence is 11 residues long. Germline CDR1 MNHEY, CDR2 SVGAGI.

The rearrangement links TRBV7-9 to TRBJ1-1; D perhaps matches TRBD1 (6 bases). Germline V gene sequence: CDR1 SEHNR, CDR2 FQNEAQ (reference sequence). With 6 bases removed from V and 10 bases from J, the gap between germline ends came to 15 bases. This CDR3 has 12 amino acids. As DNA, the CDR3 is TGTGCCAGCAGTCAAGTTAGGGGGGCAGCTTTCTTT. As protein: CASSQVRGAAFF.

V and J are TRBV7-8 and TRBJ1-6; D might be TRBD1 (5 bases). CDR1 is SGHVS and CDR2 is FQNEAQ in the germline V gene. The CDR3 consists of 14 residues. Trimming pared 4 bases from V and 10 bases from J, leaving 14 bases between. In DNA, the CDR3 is TGTGCCAGCAGCTCGAGGGGCGTCCGGTCACCCCTCCACTTT. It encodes CASSSRGVRSPLHF.

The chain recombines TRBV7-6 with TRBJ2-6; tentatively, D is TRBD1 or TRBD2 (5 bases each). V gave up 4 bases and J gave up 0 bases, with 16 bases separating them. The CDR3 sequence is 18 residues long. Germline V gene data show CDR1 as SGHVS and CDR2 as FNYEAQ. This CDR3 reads CASSSGPATSSGANVLTF. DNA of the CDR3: TGTGCCAGCAGCTCGGGACCTGCCACTAGCTCTGGGGCCAACGTCCTGACTTTC.

The CDR3 region is CAWSNRNQPQHF. The CDR3 DNA sequence: TGTGCCTGGAGTAACAGAAATCAGCCCCAGCATTTT. The chain uses TRBV30 and TRBJ1-5; D unresolved. This CDR3 region has 12 residues. Trimming removed 2 bases at V and 4 bases at J, with 6 bases between. The V gene's germline CDR1 is GTSNPN and CDR2 SVGIG (reference sequence). The whole variable domain, remainder taken from reference TRBV30 and TRBJ1-5, is SQTIHQWPATLVQPVGSPLSLECTVEGTSNPNLYWYRQAAGRGLQLLFYSVGIGQISSEVPQNLSASRPQDRQFILSSKKLLLSDSGFYLCAWSNRNQPQHFGDGTRLSIL.

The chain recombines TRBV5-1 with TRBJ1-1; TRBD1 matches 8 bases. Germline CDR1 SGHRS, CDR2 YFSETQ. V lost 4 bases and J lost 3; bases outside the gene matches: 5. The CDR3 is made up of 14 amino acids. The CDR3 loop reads CASSPTGEHTEAFF. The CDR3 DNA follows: TGCGCCAGCAGCCCGACAGGGGAGCACACTGAAGCTTTCTTT.

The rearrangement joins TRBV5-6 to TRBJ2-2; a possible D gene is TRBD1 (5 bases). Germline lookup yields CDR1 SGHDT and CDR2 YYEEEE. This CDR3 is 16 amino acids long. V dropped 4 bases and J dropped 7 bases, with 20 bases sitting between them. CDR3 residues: CASSPMLGERGGELFF. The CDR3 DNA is TGTGCCAGCAGCCCAATGCTAGGGGAAAGAGGCGGGGAGCTGTTTTTT.